A single sample is the source of the 2 T cell receptor beta chains below, sequenced in a study of blood T cell repertoires in COVID-19. Repertoires were generated with immunoSEQ multiplex PCR, while TCRdb's copy carries only in-frame clones and drops some. The sample shows approximately 240,000 clones, about 90% of them seen only once. The sample consisted of peripheral blood. The receptors were gathered from a man younger than 45 with COVID-19, enrolled during active disease.

V and J are TRBV7-3 and TRBJ1-3; 7 bases are shared with TRBD1. The CDR3 is made up of 15 amino acids. V shed 5 bases and J 2 bases; nucleotides not matched to a gene: 6. Germline loops: CDR1 SGHTA, CDR2 FQGTGA. The CDR3 here is CASSESGTAGNTIYF. The CDR3 DNA sequence: TGTGCCAGCAGCGAGTCCGGGACAGCTGGAAACACCATATATTTT. Full variable domain (remainder filled in from reference TRBV7-3 and TRBJ1-3): GAGVSQTPSNKVTEKGKYVELRCDPISGHTALYWYRQSLGQGPEFLIYFQGTGAADDSGLPNDRFFAVRPEGSVSTLKIQRTERGDSAVYLCASSESGTAGNTIYFGEGSWLTVV.

The J gene is TRBJ2-7, the V gene TRBV5-1; D is ambiguous. The CDR3 runs 13 residues. Germline V gives CDR1 SGHRS, CDR2 YFSETQ. V dropped 3 bases and J dropped 6 bases, with 13 bases sitting between them. CDR3 bases: TGCGCCAGCAGCTCTGGGCCCGACGGCGAGCAGTACTTC. It translates to CASSSGPDGEQYF.